The 19 T cell receptor beta chains reported below all come from one sample, sequenced in a study of OX40 agonist ivuxolimab in advanced cancers. Assay used: immunoSEQ multiplex PCR; TCRdb lists only in-frame clones, some missing. The data hold over 14,000 clones, with more than 80% observed a single time. Specimen: CD4+ or CD8+ T cells sorted from blood, collected in a trial of the OX40 agonist ivuxolimab. All receptors come from an adult with an advanced solid tumor such as melanoma, head and neck, liver or kidney cancer.

This chain links TRBV29-1 with TRBJ1-4; TRBD1 aligns across 7 bases. The germline V gene encodes CDR1 SQVTM and CDR2 ANQGSEA. With 7 bases clipped from V and 7 bases from J, the junction kept 18 bases outside the gene matches. The CDR3 has 16 residues. CDR3: CSAQTGLGSTPEKLFF. CDR3 coding DNA: TGCAGCGCACAGACAGGGTTGGGGTCGACTCCTGAAAAACTGTTTTTT.

The chain recombines TRBV5-4 with TRBJ1-1; D possibly corresponds to TRBD1 (5 bases). The CDR3 sequence is 17 residues long. The V gene's germline CDR1 is SGHNT and CDR2 YYREEE (reference sequence). Trimming shortened V by 4 bases and J by 1 base, and 20 bases separated the two germline ends. CDR3 DNA: TGTGCCAGCAGCCAAGGGACCTATACGGGGACGAACACTGAAGCTTTCTTT. Encoded protein: CASSQGTYTGTNTEAFF.

The V gene is TRBV4-1, the J gene TRBJ2-7; D may be TRBD2 (6 bases). The V end lost 0 bases, the J end lost 2 bases, and 11 bases lay between the germline ends. The CDR3 runs 15 residues. Germline assignment: CDR1 MGHRA and CDR2 YSYEKL. The CDR3 loop is CASSQDSGGPYEQYF. DNA for the CDR3: TGCGCCAGCAGCCAAGATTCTGGAGGGCCCTACGAGCAGTACTTC.

The chain uses TRBV5-4 and TRBJ2-7, with D possibly TRBD2 on 6 matching bases. Germline CDR1 is SGHNT and CDR2 is YYREEE (reference sequence). V lost 3 bases and J 5 bases, leaving 18 bases between the germline ends. The CDR3 totals 15 residues. The CDR3 region is CASSSSLGSGDEQYF. The DNA for the CDR3 is TGTGCCAGCAGCTCCTCCCTGGGTAGCGGCGACGAGCAGTACTTC.

V and J are TRBV5-6 and TRBJ2-1; no clear D gene. The CDR3 is made up of 11 amino acids. Germline CDR1 SGHDT, CDR2 YYEEEE. V shed 0 bases and J shed 9 bases, with 4 bases lying between them. The CDR3 sequence: CASSLGPEQFF. The CDR3 nucleotides are TGTGCCAGCAGCTTGGGTCCTGAGCAGTTCTTC.

The J gene is TRBJ1-2, the V gene TRBV27; perhaps TRBD1 as D (5 bases). Germline loops: CDR1 MNHEY, CDR2 SMNVEV (reference sequence). The CDR3 consists of 16 residues. Trimming removed 3 bases from V and 7 bases from J, with 21 bases in between. As DNA, the CDR3 is TGTGCCAGCAGTTTGTACCGGGACCTCTTTTTGCGTGGCTACACCTTC. It is translated as CASSLYRDLFLRGYTF.

The chain carries TRBV5-4 and TRBJ2-7; the D gene is possibly TRBD1 (6 bases). Between the trimmed V and J ends, which lost 4 bases and 5 bases, there was a span of 13 bases. The CDR3 runs to 13 residues. Germline CDR1 SGHNT, CDR2 YYREEE (reference sequence). CDR3 protein: CASSTTGWDEQYF. The CDR3, as DNA: TGTGCCAGCAGCACAACAGGGTGGGACGAGCAGTACTTC.

This chain links TRBV4-1 with TRBJ1-4; D is unclear. V gave up 0 bases and J gave up 7 bases, with 12 bases separating them. This CDR3 has 15 amino acids. CDR1 and CDR2 (germline): MGHRA, YSYEKL. This chain's CDR3 is CASSQDRQWTEKLFF. The CDR3 nucleotides read TGCGCCAGCAGCCAAGATAGGCAGTGGACTGAAAAACTGTTTTTT.

This clone came up once. V usage is TRBV7-9 and J usage is TRBJ1-1, with a tentative D call TRBD1 (6 bases). With 5 bases removed from V and 5 bases from J, the gap between germline ends came to 12 bases. The length of the CDR3 is 13 residues. Per germline, CDR1 SEHNR and CDR2 FQNEAQ (reference sequence). CDR3 sequence reads: CASSAGGMTEAFF. CDR3 nucleotide sequence: TGTGCCAGCAGCGCCGGGGGCATGACTGAAGCTTTCTTT.

This clone was counted a few times. At one boundary the junction diverges from the germline segment, which might be a read error. The genes are TRBV7-9 and TRBJ2-7; D is possibly TRBD2 (5 bases). The CDR3 loop spans 11 amino acids. Germline V lookup: CDR1 SEHNR, CDR2 FQNEAQ (reference sequence). The CDR3 spells CASSSNRDSSF. CDR3 bases: TGTGCCAGCAGCTCGAACCGGGATTCATCTTTC.

The chain couples TRBV5-6 to TRBJ2-6; 9 bases map to TRBD1. The CDR3 is 17 residues long. J gave up 2 bases and V 1 base, and 4 bases lay outside the gene matches. Germline assignment: CDR1 SGHDT and CDR2 YYEEEE. CDR3 bases: TGTGCCAGCAGCTTGCCCCGGGACAGGGCTGGGGCCAACGTCCTGACTTTC. Encoded protein: CASSLPRDRAGANVLTF.

J is TRBJ1-1 and V is TRBV7-9; 11 bases line up with TRBD1. The germline V gene has CDR1 SEHNR and CDR2 FQNEAQ (reference sequence). The V gene end was trimmed by 1 base and the J gene end by 5 bases; junction bases not matched to a gene: 3. The CDR3 extends over 15 amino acids. The CDR3 DNA reads TGTGCCAGCAGCTTAGAGGGACAGGGGGAGACTGAAGCTTTCTTT. It is translated as CASSLEGQGETEAFF.

The chain employs TRBV28 and TRBJ2-7, with D perhaps TRBD2 (6 bases). In germline, CDR1 is MDHEN, CDR2 SYDVKM. The CDR3 spans 13 residues. With 4 bases removed from V and 4 bases from J, the gap between germline ends came to 11 bases. The CDR3 coding sequence is TGTGCCAGCAGTTCCTCGGACTATTACGAGCAGTACTTC. Translated, it gives CASSSSDYYEQYF.

The chain carries TRBV9 and TRBJ2-3; D unresolved. V was clipped by 0 bases and J by 2 bases, with 7 bases between them. From germline, CDR1 is SGDLS and CDR2 YYNGEE. The CDR3 is made up of 14 amino acids. The CDR3 sequence is CASSVGPATDTQYF. CDR3 DNA sequence: TGTGCCAGCAGCGTAGGTCCAGCCACAGATACGCAGTATTTT.

This chain links TRBV6-5 with TRBJ2-3; 9 bases agree with TRBD2. The CDR3 covers 16 residues. The germline V gene encodes CDR1 MNHEY and CDR2 SVGAGI. With 2 bases clipped from V and 2 bases from J, the junction kept 5 bases outside the gene matches. The CDR3 DNA follows: TGTGCCAGCAGTTACATCGCGGGAGGGGACACAGATACGCAGTATTTT. It translates to CASSYIAGGDTDTQYF.

The chain combines TRBV11-2 with TRBJ1-2; TRBD1 aligns across 9 bases. The trim removed 5 bases at V and 8 bases at J, leaving 12 bases unmatched. The CDR3 is 15 residues long. CDR1 and CDR2 from the germline V gene are SGHAT and FQNNGV. Here the CDR3 reads CASSGWDREIVGYTF. In nucleotides, the CDR3 is TGTGCCAGCAGCGGCTGGGACAGGGAAATCGTCGGCTACACCTTC.

The chain employs TRBV29-1 and TRBJ1-4, with 7 bases fitting TRBD1. V was clipped by 7 bases and J by 4 bases; unmatched bases: 9. The germline V gene has CDR1 SQVTM and CDR2 ANQGSEA. CDR3 length equals 14 residues. The CDR3 DNA reads TGCAGCGCTGACCCCGGGACAGATAATGAAAAACTGTTTTTT. The encoded protein is CSADPGTDNEKLFF.

The chain combines TRBV5-1 with TRBJ1-5, with 8 positions matching TRBD1. This CDR3 contains 16 residues. Losses at the gene ends were 0 bases for V and 6 bases for J; bases not matched to a gene: 8. CDR1 is SGHRS and CDR2 is YFSETQ in the germline V gene. The CDR3 spells CASSLAGGDLLQPQHF. The CDR3 DNA is TGCGCCAGCAGCTTGGCAGGGGGCGATCTTCTTCAGCCCCAGCATTTT.

The J gene is TRBJ2-3, the V gene TRBV29-1, with D unresolved. The CDR3 totals 14 residues. Germline values: CDR1 SQVTM, CDR2 ANQGSEA. Trimming took 0 bases from V and 2 from J, leaving 9 bases between them. The CDR3 spells CSVEDGSHTDTQYF. CDR3 nucleotide sequence: TGCAGCGTTGAAGATGGGTCCCACACAGATACGCAGTATTTT.